The 28 T cell receptor beta chains below come from one sample, sequenced in a study of cytomegalovirus exposure and HLA in healthy donors (TCRdb year 2017). The protocol used for the library was the immunoSEQ multiplex PCR assay. A mixture of 60 forward primers for TCR Vbeta segments and 13 reverse primers for TCR Jbeta segments was used in the multiplex PCR. TCRdb took over this immuneACCESS table, retaining in-frame rearrangements with V and J assigned. Such tables are incomplete; in checked studies, under half of the missing clones stem from an unresolved V gene, and the remainder is unexplained. This sample gives some 65,000 clones in total; around 80% of them show up just once. 2.5% to 3.5% of the sample comes from the top ten. The specimen sequenced was PBMCs. These receptors came from a girl aged 10 to 17 in good health and CMV-seropositive.

Worth noting for this clone: A read error may produce the germline difference seen at one junction end. CDR3 sequence (DNA): TGTGCCAGCAGCCGAGAGGACAGGGCCTCCTTC. Its protein product is CASSREDRASF. This chain links TRBV7-9 with TRBJ2-7; 8 nucleotides line up with TRBD1. Germline V gene lookup returns CDR1 SEHNR and CDR2 FQNEAQ (reference sequence). There are 11 residues in the CDR3.

V usage is TRBV7-4 and J usage is TRBJ2-3; no firm D call. The germline V gene encodes CDR1 SGHVT and CDR2 SQSDAQ. The CDR3 runs 16 residues. The germline V and J ends were trimmed by 2 bases and 1 base, with 13 bases remaining between them. In DNA form, the CDR3 reads TGTGCCAGCAGCTTAATGAGGCAACGAGGCACAGATACGCAGTATTTT. Protein product: CASSLMRQRGTDTQYF.

The rearrangement uses TRBV30 and TRBJ2-3, with D maybe TRBD2 (7 bases). V was cut by 2 bases and J by 4 bases, with 16 bases left in between. CDR3 length: 15 residues. The germline CDR1 and CDR2 sequences are GTSNPN and SVGIG (reference sequence). The CDR3 nucleotides are TGTGCCTGGAGTCCTGGGGGGGGCACGGCAGATACGCAGTATTTT. This gives the protein CAWSPGGGTADTQYF.

V usage is TRBV9 and J usage is TRBJ1-1, with TRBD1 matching 8 bases. Germline V gene data show CDR1 as SGDLS and CDR2 as YYNGEE. This CDR3 contains 14 residues. The V and J ends lost 4 bases and 6 bases, in that order; junction bases with no gene match: 8. This chain's CDR3 is CASSPTRGLAEAFF. The CDR3 DNA follows: TGTGCCAGCAGCCCCACCAGGGGGCTGGCTGAAGCTTTCTTT. The whole variable domain, filled in from reference TRBV9 and TRBJ1-1, reads DSGVTQTPKHLITATGQRVTLRCSPRSGDLSVYWYQQSLDQGLQFLIQYYNGEERAKGNILERFSAQQFPDLHSELNLSSLELGDSALYFCASSPTRGLAEAFFGQGTRLTVV.

This clone was found a few times. V and J are TRBV6-1 and TRBJ1-1; D remains unclear. Per germline, CDR1 MNHNS and CDR2 SASEGT. V dropped 6 bases and J dropped 0 bases, with 8 bases sitting between them. The CDR3 has 13 amino acids. Here the CDR3 reads CASRMSVNTEAFF. In DNA, the CDR3 is TGTGCCAGCAGAATGTCCGTGAACACTGAAGCTTTCTTT.

The gene calls are TRBV10-2 and TRBJ1-5; TRBD1 might be the D (6 bases). This CDR3 is built from 15 residues. The germline V gene has CDR1 WSHSY and CDR2 SAAADI. Trimming cost V 6 bases and J 3 bases, with 15 bases left between them. CDR3 bases: TGCGCCAGCAGGGGGATAGGACAGAACAATCAGCCCCAGCATTTT. It codes for CASRGIGQNNQPQHF.

The V and J genes are TRBV29-1 and TRBJ2-7; the match to TRBD1 covers 8 bases. The CDR3 has 13 amino acids. Germline V gene lookup returns CDR1 SQVTM and CDR2 ANQGSEA. V lost 8 bases to trimming and J lost 5 bases; unmatched junction nucleotides: 11. The DNA of the CDR3 is TGCAGCCTCTCGACAGGGGTTGACCACGAGCAGTACTTC. It translates to CSLSTGVDHEQYF.

This rearrangement joins TRBV7-7 to TRBJ2-1; 7 bases are a match to TRBD1. Germline V gene lookup returns CDR1 SSHAT and CDR2 FNYEAQ (reference sequence). The CDR3 extends over 13 amino acids. V lost 5 bases, J lost 7 bases, and 5 bases stayed unmatched. This CDR3 is CASSAGQANEQFF. The CDR3 DNA sequence: TGTGCCAGCAGCGCCGGACAGGCGAATGAGCAGTTCTTC.

Note on this clone: Other DNA sequences in the sample encode the same CDR3. This sequence joins TRBV19 and TRBJ2-7; 10 bases fit TRBD1. Germline CDR1 reads LNHDA; CDR2 reads SQIVND (reference sequence). V lost 3 bases and J lost 2; bases outside the gene matches: 1. The CDR3 sequence is 14 residues long. The CDR3 sequence: CASSIGTGAYEQYF. CDR3 coding DNA: TGTGCCAGTAGTATCGGGACAGGGGCCTACGAGCAGTACTTC.

In its sample, this clone was seen a few times. The gene calls are TRBV4-2 and TRBJ2-5, with TRBD2 matching 8 bases. Germline CDR1 is LGHNA and CDR2 is YNFKEQ. The CDR3 runs 15 residues. V shed 0 bases, J shed 1 base, and the junction held 1 base outside the gene matches. The CDR3 here is CASSQDGTSQETQYF. The CDR3 DNA reads TGTGCCAGCAGCCAAGATGGGACTAGCCAAGAGACCCAGTACTTC.

The J gene is TRBJ2-1, the V gene TRBV19; D is unclear. The length of the CDR3 is 13 residues. The V gene lost 5 bases and the J gene lost 5 bases, with 10 bases spanning the gap. Per germline, CDR1 LNHDA and CDR2 SQIVND (reference sequence). The CDR3 sequence is CASSLSLNNEQFF. The CDR3 nucleotides read TGTGCCAGTAGTCTTAGCCTGAACAATGAGCAGTTCTTC. Variable domain in full (rest from reference TRBV19 and TRBJ2-1): DGGITQSPKYLFRKEGQNVTLSCEQNLNHDAMYWYRQDPGQGLRLIYYSQIVNDFQKGDIAEGYSVSREKKESFPLTVTSAQKNPTAFYLCASSLSLNNEQFFGPGTRLTVL.

Only a few counts were recorded for this clone. The chain employs TRBV6-5 and TRBJ2-2; no clear D gene. Germline CDR1 reads MNHEY; CDR2 reads SVGAGI. With 6 bases removed from V and 2 bases from J, the gap between germline ends came to 13 bases. The CDR3 loop spans 15 amino acids. The CDR3 coding sequence is TGTGCCAGCAGCCGCCGACTGATTAACACCGGGGAGCTGTTTTTT. Translating gives CASSRRLINTGELFF.

The CDR3 reads CASSLGGLAAYQSDEQFF. DNA of the CDR3: TGCGCCAGCAGCTTGGGAGGGCTAGCGGCCTACCAGTCGGATGAGCAGTTCTTC. The V and J genes are TRBV5-1 and TRBJ2-1, with TRBD2 identical over 7 bases. The CDR3 is 18 amino acids. Germline V CDR1 and CDR2: SGHRS, YFSETQ. Trimming at V came to 0 bases and at J to 8 bases, leaving 17 bases not matched to a gene.

The V and J genes are TRBV28 and TRBJ1-2; D is unclear. Trimming took 6 bases from V and 3 from J, leaving 20 bases between them. The CDR3 extends over 16 amino acids. Germline assignment: CDR1 MDHEN and CDR2 SYDVKM. The DNA for the CDR3 is TGTGCCAGCAGCGGCCTGAAAGGACGGGAAGACTATGGCTACACCTTC. Protein product: CASSGLKGREDYGYTF.

V and J are TRBV7-9 and TRBJ2-7; D is unresolved. V lost 4 bases and J lost 0, with 13 bases in between. Germline V gene lookup returns CDR1 SEHNR and CDR2 FQNEAQ (reference sequence). CDR3 length: 15 amino acids. The CDR3: CASSSDSLASYEQYF. The CDR3 DNA reads TGTGCCAGCAGCTCCGACTCCTTAGCCTCCTACGAGCAGTACTTC.

The genes are TRBV6-5 and TRBJ2-7, with TRBD2 as a possible D gene (7 bases). Trimming shortened V by 6 bases and J by 5 bases, and 17 bases separated the two germline ends. From germline, CDR1 is MNHEY and CDR2 SVGAGI. CDR3 size: 14 residues. CDR3 loop: CASRTRGASNEQYF. CDR3 coding DNA: TGTGCCAGCAGAACTCGGGGGGCTTCTAACGAGCAGTACTTC.

V is TRBV5-6 and J is TRBJ2-7; 10 bases align to TRBD1. Germline lookup yields CDR1 SGHDT and CDR2 YYEEEE. V shed 4 bases, J shed 5 bases, and the junction held 15 bases outside the gene matches. This CDR3 has 17 residues. The DNA of the CDR3 is TGTGCCAGCAGCCGTACCCTCCTGAGGGGGACAGGGGACGAGCAGTACTTC. This gives the protein CASSRTLLRGTGDEQYF.

The chain uses TRBV18 and TRBJ1-3; D gene ambiguous. The CDR3 spans 16 residues. Germline V gene data show CDR1 as KGHSH and CDR2 as LQKENI. Trimming stripped 0 bases from V and 0 bases from J, with 9 bases between. The CDR3 DNA is TGTGCCAGCTCACCACCAAGCCAGGTCTCTGGAAACACCATATATTTT. Translating gives CASSPPSQVSGNTIYF.

The rearrangement uses TRBV5-1 and TRBJ1-6; 7 bases match TRBD1. CDR1 and CDR2 from the germline V gene are SGHRS and YFSETQ. V was clipped by 4 bases and J by 7 bases; unmatched bases: 2. The CDR3 has 13 amino acids. The CDR3 DNA reads TGCGCCAGCAGCATACAGGGGAATTCACCCCTCCACTTT. It translates to CASSIQGNSPLHF.

The chain recombines TRBV28 with TRBJ1-2, with D hard to call. V lost 3 bases, J lost 8 bases, and 19 bases lay in between. CDR1 and CDR2 (germline): MDHEN, SYDVKM. CDR3 length: 15 residues. The CDR3 region is CASSFAVSAVWGYTF. The CDR3 DNA reads as TGTGCCAGCAGTTTCGCGGTATCTGCAGTGTGGGGCTACACCTTC.

The chain joins TRBV2 to TRBJ1-2, with 9 nucleotides matching TRBD1. In germline, CDR1 is SNHLY, CDR2 FYNNEI. Trimming at V came to 1 base and at J to 6 bases, leaving 9 bases not matched to a gene. The CDR3 is 16 residues long. CDR3 region: CASSEDRDRVSHGYTF. The CDR3, as DNA: TGTGCCAGCAGTGAAGACCGGGACAGGGTATCACATGGCTACACCTTC.

This clone was observed a few times. The chain employs TRBV4-1 and TRBJ2-7; D is possibly TRBD1 (6 bases). V was cut by 3 bases and J by 5 bases, with 14 bases left in between. CDR3 size: 14 residues. The germline V gene encodes CDR1 MGHRA and CDR2 YSYEKL. The CDR3 sequence is CASSHLLQGNEQYF. The CDR3 coding sequence is TGCGCCAGCAGCCATCTCCTGCAGGGGAACGAGCAGTACTTC.

The chain links TRBV6-6 to TRBJ1-3, with D uncertain. From germline, CDR1 is MNHNY and CDR2 SVGAGI (reference sequence). CDR3 length equals 15 residues. V lost 0 bases and J 0 bases, leaving 6 bases between the germline ends. The CDR3 nucleotides are TGTGCCAGCAGTTACTCGCACAGCTCTGGAAACACCATATATTTT. It translates to CASSYSHSSGNTIYF.

With regard to this clone: It is likely a read error, because the conserved phenylalanine at the end of the CDR3 is missing. The CDR3 spells CSVGDRDYGYTV. As DNA, the CDR3 is TGCAGCGTTGGGGACAGGGACTATGGCTACACCGTC. The V gene is TRBV29-1, the J gene TRBJ1-2; 9 bases map to TRBD1. CDR1 is SQVTM and CDR2 is ANQGSEA in the germline V gene. V lost 4 bases, J lost 3 bases, and 0 bases stayed unmatched. CDR3 length: 12 residues.

In its sample, this clone was seen a few times. The chain combines TRBV4-3 with TRBJ2-3; 8 bases align to TRBD1. Germline loops: CDR1 LGHNA, CDR2 YSLEER. The CDR3 spans 16 residues. V was pared by 0 bases and J by 4 bases, with 6 bases of the junction left unmatched. The CDR3 coding sequence is TGCGCCAGCAGCCAAGACGCAGGGGGCATCGCAGATACGCAGTATTTT. Its protein product is CASSQDAGGIADTQYF.

The chain uses TRBV28 and TRBJ1-2; 7 nucleotides match TRBD1. Germline V gene lookup returns CDR1 MDHEN and CDR2 SYDVKM. V shed 3 bases, J shed 0 bases, and the junction held 4 bases outside the gene matches. CDR3 length: 15 residues. CDR3 nucleotide sequence: TGTGCCAGCAGTTTCACAGGGGTGGCTAACTATGGCTACACCTTC. As protein: CASSFTGVANYGYTF.

The chain uses TRBV7-2 and TRBJ2-2; no definite D call. Germline CDR1 is SGHTA and CDR2 is FQGNSA. The CDR3 runs to 15 residues. V lost 2 bases, J lost 2 bases, and 9 bases lay in between. CDR3 loop: CASSLSGFNTGELFF. The DNA for the CDR3 is TGTGCCAGCAGCTTATCCGGTTTTAACACCGGGGAGCTGTTTTTT.

This rearrangement joins TRBV5-6 to TRBJ1-5; a weak D match, TRBD1 (6 bases). Germline lookup yields CDR1 SGHDT and CDR2 YYEEEE. Deletions cut 0 bases from V and 7 bases from J, with 11 bases between. This CDR3 is built from 14 residues. The CDR3 protein is CASSLAGVRQPQHF. CDR3 sequence (DNA): TGTGCCAGCAGCTTGGCAGGGGTTAGGCAGCCCCAGCATTTT.